What follows is one T cell receptor beta chain and its context. Its binding antigen is unknown. No clone much larger than this one lies a single base away; base qualities are absent. The sample is drawn from a study of beta chain features in type 1 diabetes (dated by TCRdb to 2016 to 2019). Context from the whole study: Mean age, gender distribution, total cell number and subset yield did not differ between patients and healthy donors. A total of under 140,000,000 sorted cells were examined across all samples, and the number of cells per subset was strongly correlated with RNA yield. In the study, TCRB repertoires of sorted circulating CD4+ T cell subsets from recently diagnosed type 1 diabetes patients were compared with those of matched healthy donors. Regulatory and stem cell-like memory subsets were isolated from only 8 patients and roughly 8 healthy donors, whereas naive and central memory subsets came from all 30 or so donors.

Study-level results and caveats: Fewer insertions and more nucleotide deletions at VDJ recombination sites were observed in patients with type 1 diabetes, implying thymic rearrangement abnormalities. The naive, central memory and regulatory TCRB repertoires appeared to resemble one another more closely among patients than among healthy donors. Because cDNA was sequenced instead of genomic DNA, highly expressing activated cells could be over-represented, though the groups showed no difference in activation or CD3 levels. In all four CD4+ subsets, TCRB CDR3 length was moderately but significantly shorter in type 1 diabetes patients. Shorter templates might be favored by PCR, yet because patient and control samples were amplified and corrected together, any such skew would affect both groups equally. Because small numbers of individuals were included in the HLA sub-analyses, any influence of HLA type on TCRB rearrangement was left unresolved.

From each donor, a single peripheral blood sample of 100 to 150 mL on average was drawn into heparinised tubes. A BD FACSAria II was used to sort naive, central memory, regulatory and stem cell-like memory CD4+ T cells with a panel that included CD45RO, CCR7, CD25, CD127, CD95 and CD27. Every sorted population had a purity above 95%. PBMCs were isolated immediately by Lymphoprep density gradient centrifugation and stained directly without culture. So that batch effects would be minimized, each experiment stained and sorted samples in pairs, pairing one healthy donor with one patient. The High Capacity cDNA Reverse Transcription Kit was used to reverse transcribe all of the isolated RNA, meaning that expressed TCRB transcripts were what got sequenced. Deep immunoSEQ sequencing was applied to naive, central memory and regulatory T cell samples, giving an average of about 3.57 million total reads per sample. After sorted cells were lysed in RLT buffer, RNA was extracted with DNase-treated RNeasy Micro or Mini kits, with the choice depending on cell number. Each cell subset was processed separately to prevent cross-contamination, with patient and healthy donor samples processed together. The immunoSEQ multiplex PCR was used to amplify TCRB sequences from cDNA, generating 87-bp fragments that spanned the CDR3 region. The amplicons were sequenced using the Illumina HiSeq platform. On the study's bioinformatics: Synthetic template baselines were used to correct PCR bias computationally, reads within Hamming distance 2 were collapsed, and singletons that could not be merged were discarded. Reads were aligned to IMGT to assign V, D and J genes, CDR3 length, and insertions or deletions at six rearrangement sites. Clonotype counts were normalized to sorted cell number within each subset before computing true diversity and Gini coefficients with the tcR R package. Repertoire sharing was quantified using the overlap coefficient calculated on TCRB nucleotide sequences. Out-of-frame TCRB sequences from naive cells were analyzed to stand in for the pre-selection repertoire. TCRdb mirrors the immuneACCESS table, restricted to in-frame sequences. Some clones are absent from its copies; in checked studies, under half trace to an unresolved V gene, and the reason for the others is unknown. V, J and clone size are taken as reported in that table, and D and trimming were inferred from the DNA itself. Present in this sample are roughly 330,000 clones, approximately 13% of which were seen just once. Roughly 0.015% of the sample is held by the ten biggest clonotypes.

Via the germline V gene (reference sequence), CDR1 is MNHNY and CDR2 SVGAGI. Trimming removed 3 bases from V and 4 bases from J; the gene matches leave 11 bases unexplained. The cysteine opens and the valine closes a CDR3 of 16 amino acids. Only the CDR3 region is kept as DNA, spanning 48 bases read in frame from base 1. Sequenced sample: naive CD4+ T cells from blood. In light of the paper, this sample's cell subset or site label describes: true naive CD4+ T cells. The rearrangement combines TRBV6-6 with TRBJ2-7; 8 nucleotides in the junction match TRBD2. This TCR derives from a young woman with type 1 diabetes. Read as DNA, the sequence is TGTGCCAGCAGTTATCGTGTCCTAGCGGGTGGGTACGAGCAGTACGTC. This translates into CASSYRVLAGGYEQYV.